Below are 3 T cell receptor beta chains sequenced from a single sample in a study of T cells in women clearing cervical HPV infection. Data came from immunoSEQ multiplex PCR; TCRdb stores just in-frame clones and leaves some out. Found here are approximately 37,000 clones; the top ten clones hold under 8%. Sequencing input: blood buffy coat. These receptors all come from a woman between 18 and 70 years old with a cervical HPV16 infection that either progressed to CIN3+ or cleared (not recorded which).

To note about this clone: The CDR3 is cut off 3 residues early in the read; its end comes from the germline J gene. The chain uses TRBV7-3 and TRBJ2-3, with D perhaps matching TRBD1 (6 bases). This CDR3 has 13 amino acids. Germline V gives CDR1 SGHTA, CDR2 FQGTGA. Incomplete CDR3 DNA: TGTGCCAGCAGCTTAAGAGAGGGGGAGACG. It translates to CASSLREGET. The CDR3, in full, reads CASSLREGETQYF.

A note on this clone: The CDR3 end lies 3 residues beyond the end of the read and is filled in from the germline J gene. This chain links TRBV11-2 with TRBJ2-1; TRBD2 agrees at 9 bases. V gave up 6 bases and J gave up 4 bases; unmatched junction bases: 4. Germline V gene data show CDR1 as SGHAT and CDR2 as FQNNGV. CDR3 length: 14 amino acids. The CDR3 here is CASRLAGLYNEQFF. CDR3 bases read: TGTGCCAGCAGACTAGCGGGCCTTTACAATGAG. Looking up the rest from reference TRBV11-2 and TRBJ2-1 gives the full variable domain: EAGVAQSPRYKIIEKRQSVAFWCNPISGHATLYWYQQILGQGPKLLIQFQNNGVVDDSQLPKDRFSAERLKGVDSTLKIQPAKLEDSAVYLCASRLAGLYNEQFFGPGTRLTVL.

With respect to this clone: The CDR3 end is not reached by the read, which stops 3 residues before it; the germline J gene fills it in. The chain uses TRBV20-1 and TRBJ2-3; 8 positions agree with TRBD1. The CDR3 is 17 residues long. J was trimmed by 0 bases and V by 4 bases; bases with no gene match: 12. Germline values: CDR1 DFQATT, CDR2 SNEGSKA (reference sequence). The sequenced part of the CDR3 DNA is TGCAGTGCTACACGACAGGGGAGCGGACCAAGCACAGATACG. Its protein product is CSATRQGSGPSTDT. The full CDR3 protein reads CSATRQGSGPSTDTQYF.